The 20 T cell receptor beta chains presented below share a single source sample, sequenced in a study of blood T cell repertoires in COVID-19. Sequencing used immunoSEQ multiplex PCR; TCRdb keeps in-frame clones, though not all of them. The table shows about 240,000 clones, with approximately 83% occurring only once. The source material was PBMCs or T cells enriched from blood (not recorded which). The receptors stem from a woman between 35 and 50 years old who had been exposed to COVID-19.

The chain links TRBV4-1 to TRBJ2-7; 7 bases fit TRBD1. The CDR3 is made up of 17 amino acids. From germline, CDR1 is MGHRA and CDR2 YSYEKL. V lost 4 bases and J lost 2; bases outside the gene matches: 14. The CDR3 sequence: CASSRIPSLGQAYEQYF. CDR3 DNA: TGCGCCAGCAGCCGCATTCCCAGTCTCGGACAGGCCTACGAGCAGTACTTC.

This chain links TRBV2 with TRBJ1-5, with TRBD1 identical over 7 bases. After removal of 5 bases from V and 2 bases from J, the junction contained 6 bases not matched to a gene. The CDR3 extends over 15 amino acids. In germline, CDR1 is SNHLY, CDR2 FYNNEI. The CDR3 sequence: CASSFTGTGNQPQHF. The CDR3 DNA sequence: TGTGCCAGCAGTTTTACCGGGACAGGCAATCAGCCCCAGCATTTT.

The chain combines TRBV11-2 with TRBJ1-4; tentatively, D is TRBD1 (5 bases). Trimming pared 4 bases from V and 6 bases from J, leaving 12 bases between. The CDR3 sequence is 14 residues long. CDR1 and CDR2 (germline): SGHAT, FQNNGV. The CDR3 DNA follows: TGTGCCAGCAGCTCGGACAAGTGGGATGAAAAACTGTTTTTT. Translation: CASSSDKWDEKLFF.

The chain is built from TRBV7-6 and TRBJ2-2; perhaps TRBD1 as D (6 bases). The CDR3 covers 15 residues. Germline V lookup: CDR1 SGHVS, CDR2 FNYEAQ. V dropped 5 bases and J dropped 2 bases, with 12 bases sitting between them. The CDR3 region is CASSLQGQNTGELFF. The CDR3 DNA reads as TGTGCCAGCAGCCTACAGGGACAAAACACCGGGGAGCTGTTTTTT.

The chain links TRBV24-1 to TRBJ1-5, with 9 bases matching TRBD1. Germline-derived CDR1 and CDR2 are KGHDR and SFDVKD. The CDR3 loop spans 16 amino acids. J was trimmed by 7 bases and V by 4 bases; bases with no gene match: 10. The CDR3 here is CATSDPTGGEYQPQHF. DNA of the CDR3: TGTGCCACCAGTGACCCAACAGGGGGCGAATACCAGCCCCAGCATTTT.

The chain combines TRBV7-2 with TRBJ1-6, with 10 nucleotides matching TRBD1. This CDR3 region has 16 residues. The ends lost 5 bases at V and 9 bases at J; junction bases unmatched: 10. The V gene's germline CDR1 is SGHTA and CDR2 FQGNSA. The DNA for the CDR3 is TGTGCCAGCAGCCCGATAGGGACAGGGGCCAGTTCACCCCTCCACTTT. This gives the protein CASSPIGTGASSPLHF.

In regard to this clone: A read error may produce the germline difference seen at one junction end. This rearrangement joins TRBV7-7 to TRBJ2-5; 9 bases fit TRBD2. Germline V lookup: CDR1 SSHAT, CDR2 FNYEAQ (reference sequence). The CDR3 consists of 16 residues. The CDR3 nucleotides read TGTGCTAGCAGCTTAGCAGCGGGGGGAGGGGAAGAGACCCAGTACTTC. This gives the protein CASSLAAGGGEETQYF.

This chain connects TRBV7-3 to TRBJ2-2; a weak D match, TRBD2 (6 bases). There are 16 residues in the CDR3. The V gene's germline CDR1 is SGHTA and CDR2 FQGTGA. Trimming removed 5 bases from V and 1 base from J, with 14 bases in between. CDR3: CASSPSETQNTGELFF. The CDR3 bases are TGTGCCAGCAGCCCTAGCGAGACTCAGAACACCGGGGAGCTGTTTTTT.

This chain uses TRBV27 with TRBJ1-1; possible D gene TRBD1, 5 bases. CDR3 length: 18 residues. Trimming stripped 4 bases from V and 0 bases from J, with 21 bases between. Germline-derived CDR1 and CDR2 are MNHEY and SMNVEV (reference sequence). CDR3 sequence reads: CASSYRPTGGTVNTEAFF. CDR3 DNA: TGTGCCAGCAGTTACCGCCCCACCGGCGGGACGGTGAACACTGAAGCTTTCTTT.

V gene TRBV18 combines with J gene TRBJ2-2; D is possibly TRBD1 (5 bases). The CDR3 totals 16 residues. V was shortened by 3 bases and J by 6 bases, with 17 bases between the two germline ends. Looked up from germline, CDR1 is KGHSH and CDR2 is LQKENI. The CDR3 bases are TGTGCCAGCTCACCGGCTACAGGCCAAATAGCCGGGGAGCTGTTTTTT. This translates into CASSPATGQIAGELFF.

This clone was detected once. The rearrangement uses TRBV29-1 and TRBJ1-4; TRBD1 matches at 8 bases. The CDR3 loop spans 13 amino acids. CDR1 is SQVTM, CDR2 ANQGSEA, per germline. V shed 7 bases and J 2 bases; nucleotides not matched to a gene: 3. CDR3 nucleotides: TGCAGCGCCCGGACAGGGACTAATGAAAAACTGTTTTTT. Translation: CSARTGTNEKLFF. Combining the CDR3 with reference TRBV29-1 and TRBJ1-4 gives the whole variable domain SAVISQKPSRDICQRGTSLTIQCQVDSQVTMMFWYRQQPGQSLTLIATANQGSEATYESGFVIDKFPISRPNLTFSTLTVSNMSPEDSSIYLCSARTGTNEKLFFGSGTQLSVL.

This sequence joins TRBV25-1 and TRBJ1-4; TRBD1 might be the D (5 bases). From germline, CDR1 is MGHDK and CDR2 SYGVNS. The V end was cut by 7 bases, the J end by 8 bases, with 14 bases between. The CDR3 runs 13 residues. The CDR3 DNA is TGTGCCAGCACCCCGGGGGGGGACGAAAAACTGTTTTTT. Protein sequence: CASTPGGDEKLFF.

The table lists this clone with a count of one. The chain employs TRBV3-1 (or the pseudogene TRBV3-2) and TRBJ2-5, with TRBD2 matching 7 bases. V shed 1 base and J 5 bases; nucleotides not matched to a gene: 4. The germline V gene has CDR1 LGHDT and CDR2 YNNKEL (reference sequence). This CDR3 has 14 amino acids. This CDR3 is CASSQVSGKETQYF. CDR3 DNA sequence: TGTGCCAGCAGCCAAGTCAGCGGGAAGGAGACCCAGTACTTC.

The rearrangement uses TRBV30 and TRBJ1-1; D is uncertain. The CDR3 runs 16 residues. The germline V and J ends were trimmed by 0 bases and 5 bases, with 19 bases remaining between them. Germline values: CDR1 GTSNPN, CDR2 SVGIG (reference sequence). CDR3 loop: CAWSVARGLTGTEAFF. The CDR3 DNA follows: TGTGCCTGGAGTGTAGCTCGAGGCCTAACGGGTACTGAAGCTTTCTTT. Full variable domain (rest looked up from reference TRBV30 and TRBJ1-1): SQTIHQWPATLVQPVGSPLSLECTVEGTSNPNLYWYRQAAGRGLQLLFYSVGIGQISSEVPQNLSASRPQDRQFILSSKKLLLSDSGFYLCAWSVARGLTGTEAFFGQGTRLTVV.

With regard to this clone: The junction shows a germline mismatch at one end, possibly a read error. Within the sample, other DNA sequences also encode this same CDR3. This chain uses TRBV7-7 with TRBJ2-5, with 10 nucleotides matching TRBD2. The CDR3 covers 13 residues. Per the germline V gene, CDR1 is SSHAT and CDR2 is FNYEAQ (reference sequence). CDR3 DNA: TGTGCTAGCAGCTTTAGCGGGGGGGAGACCCAGTACTTC. The encoded protein is CASSFSGGETQYF.

The gene calls are TRBV28 and TRBJ1-4; 7 positions match TRBD1. The trim removed 6 bases at V and 6 bases at J, leaving 7 bases unmatched. The CDR3 has 14 residues. In germline, CDR1 is MDHEN, CDR2 SYDVKM. The DNA of the CDR3 is TGTGCCAGCAGCCGAACAGGGGCGGATGAAAAACTGTTTTTT. It encodes CASSRTGADEKLFF. The whole variable domain, filled in from reference TRBV28 and TRBJ1-4, reads DVKVTQSSRYLVKRTGEKVFLECVQDMDHENMFWYRQDPGLGLRLIYFSYDVKMKEKGDIPEGYSVSREKKERFSLILESASTNQTSMYLCASSRTGADEKLFFGSGTQLSVL.

The rearrangement joins TRBV5-6 to TRBJ2-7, with D unclear. Trimming left V 0 bases short and J 7 bases short, with 11 bases between. Germline CDR1 reads SGHDT; CDR2 reads YYEEEE. The CDR3 contains 13 residues. The DNA of the CDR3 is TGTGCCAGCAGCTTGGGTGCCTCGCGGGAGCAGTACTTC. Its protein product is CASSLGASREQYF.

The CDR3 DNA reads TGTGCCAGCAGCCCCCCCGAGATTTCGTCCTACAATGAGCAGTTCTTC. This codes for CASSPPEISSYNEQFF. The chain has TRBV7-2 and TRBJ2-1; D gene uncertain. CDR3 length: 16 residues. V gave up 5 bases and J gave up 1 base, with 15 bases separating them. Germline V lookup: CDR1 SGHTA, CDR2 FQGNSA.

The chain links TRBV5-4 to TRBJ1-2, with D possibly TRBD1 on 6 matching bases. The CDR3 is 14 amino acids. Deletions cut 0 bases from V and 3 bases from J, with 9 bases between. Per germline, CDR1 SGHNT and CDR2 YYREEE (reference sequence). CDR3 nucleotide sequence: TGTGCCAGCAGCTTGGAGGGGGGGGACTATGGCTACACCTTC. Translation: CASSLEGGDYGYTF.

V usage is TRBV27 and J usage is TRBJ2-1, with D perhaps matching TRBD1 (7 bases). This CDR3 has 14 residues. With 6 bases removed from V and 4 bases from J, the gap between germline ends came to 13 bases. Germline loops: CDR1 MNHEY, CDR2 SMNVEV (reference sequence). In nucleotides, the CDR3 is TGTGCCAGCAGCCGGGGGACAGTATACAATGAGCAGTTCTTC. It translates to CASSRGTVYNEQFF.